One T cell receptor (beta chain) is described in this entry. The data derive from a study of control samples from healthy donors and cancer patients. Produced via immunoSEQ multiplex PCR; TCRdb's table is partial and in-frame only. The sample shows 40,000 or so clones, around 88% of them seen only once. V lost 0 bases and J lost 11, with 10 bases in between. In germline, CDR1 is LGHNA, CDR2 YNFKEQ. This CDR3 contains 12 residues. This TCR was sampled from a woman aged 55-70 years with lung cancer. The J gene is TRBJ1-2, the V gene TRBV4-2; D unclear. The sample comprised PBMCs. CDR3 amino acids: CASSQDSIAYTF. The CDR3 DNA reads TGTGCCAGCAGCCAAGACTCTATAGCTTACACCTTC.